The 18 T cell receptor beta chains given below trace back to one sample, sequenced in a study of blood T cell repertoires in COVID-19. Some clones are missing from TCRdb's copy, which holds only in-frame ones; the method was immunoSEQ multiplex PCR. The sample lists around 28,000 clones; around 82% were seen once. Source material: peripheral blood. The receptors derive from a man in his 70s with active COVID-19.

The J gene is TRBJ2-1, the V gene TRBV7-6, with TRBD1 identical over 7 bases. The CDR3 totals 15 residues. Germline CDR1 SGHVS, CDR2 FNYEAQ. J gave up 3 bases and V 5 bases, and 7 bases lay outside the gene matches. The CDR3 spells CASSTHRGLYNEQFF. In nucleotides, the CDR3 is TGTGCCAGCAGCACGCACAGGGGTCTCTACAATGAGCAGTTCTTC.

The chain combines TRBV7-9 with TRBJ1-5, with D perhaps TRBD1 (6 bases). From germline, CDR1 is SEHNR and CDR2 FQNEAQ (reference sequence). The CDR3 totals 17 residues. V was shortened by 1 base and J by 8 bases, with 21 bases between the two germline ends. The CDR3 DNA reads as TGTGCCAGCAGCTTAGAGACAGGCCATTTATTTCAGGAGCCCCAGCATTTT. It encodes CASSLETGHLFQEPQHF.

This chain links TRBV19 with TRBJ1-6; D not certain. V lost 2 bases, J lost 0 bases, and 8 bases lay in between. The germline gives CDR1 LNHDA, CDR2 SQIVND (reference sequence). This CDR3 contains 16 residues. The DNA of the CDR3 is TGTGCCAGTAGTATATCTGGGAGCTCCTATAATTCACCCCTCCACTTT. This gives the protein CASSISGSSYNSPLHF.

With respect to this clone: A junction end diverges from the germline sequence, so it may reflect a read error. The chain links TRBV6-1 to TRBJ1-2, with D hard to call. Germline values: CDR1 MNHNS, CDR2 SASEGT. The CDR3 is 13 amino acids. In nucleotides, the CDR3 is TGTGCCAGCACTGAACGCAGTACCTATGGCTACACCTTC. This sequence encodes CASTERSTYGYTF.

The V gene is TRBV5-6, the J gene TRBJ2-4; possibly TRBD2 for D (7 bases). Germline CDR1 reads SGHDT; CDR2 reads YYEEEE. V gave up 3 bases and J gave up 8 bases, with 24 bases separating them. This CDR3 comprises 17 residues. The CDR3 coding sequence is TGTGCCAGCAGCTCCAGGGTGGGGGCGAGACGGGAGGACATTCAGTACTTC. Residues: CASSSRVGARREDIQYF.

This rearrangement joins TRBV5-4 to TRBJ2-5; 8 nucleotides match TRBD2. The CDR3 covers 16 residues. In germline, CDR1 is SGHNT, CDR2 YYREEE (reference sequence). Trimming took 2 bases from V and 4 from J; bases not matched to a gene: 10. The CDR3 reads CASSLGSGGGLETQYF. DNA for the CDR3: TGTGCCAGCAGCTTAGGGAGCGGCGGGGGGCTAGAGACCCAGTACTTC.

This clone was seen repeatedly, ten times or more. The V gene is TRBV15, the J gene TRBJ2-2, with D possibly matching TRBD2 (6 bases). CDR1 is LNHNV, CDR2 YYDKDF, per germline (reference sequence). V lost 0 bases to trimming and J lost 2 bases, with 10 bases between them. The CDR3 is 16 residues long. The CDR3 here is CATSREGTPNTGELFF. The CDR3 DNA reads TGTGCCACCAGCAGAGAAGGGACTCCAAACACCGGGGAGCTGTTTTTT.

This rearrangement joins TRBV7-9 to TRBJ2-3; 9 nucleotides match TRBD1. The ends lost 6 bases at V and 2 bases at J; junction bases unmatched: 6. This CDR3 is built from 15 residues. CDR1 is SEHNR and CDR2 is FQNEAQ in the germline V gene (reference sequence). CDR3 bases: TGTGCCAGCAGGGACAGGGGCTGGTTCACAGATACGCAGTATTTT. This translates into CASRDRGWFTDTQYF.

The DNA for the CDR3 is TGCGCCAGCAGCCCGATGGCCGGGACAGACAATTCACCCCTCCACTTT. Translated, it gives CASSPMAGTDNSPLHF. V is TRBV5-1 and J is TRBJ1-6; 7 nucleotides align to TRBD1. The CDR3 is made up of 16 amino acids. Germline V gene lookup returns CDR1 SGHRS and CDR2 YFSETQ. The junction had 11 bases not matched to a gene; V was cut back by 4 bases and J by 7 bases.

This chain connects TRBV2 to TRBJ1-2; TRBD1 might be the D (6 bases). The CDR3 extends over 13 amino acids. V was pared by 5 bases and J by 4 bases, with 11 bases between. The V gene's germline CDR1 is SNHLY and CDR2 FYNNEI. CDR3 in DNA: TGTGCCAGCAGTCTACAGGGTTCCTATGGCTACACCTTC. Translated: CASSLQGSYGYTF.

The rearrangement links TRBV18 to TRBJ2-2, with D possibly being TRBD2 (5 bases). CDR1 and CDR2 from the germline V gene are KGHSH and LQKENI. The CDR3 extends over 13 amino acids. Trimming took 3 bases from V and 5 from J, leaving 7 bases between them. CDR3 in DNA: TGTGCCAGCTCACCGGGAGCGACCGGGGAGCTGTTTTTT. It encodes CASSPGATGELFF.

The V and J genes are TRBV28 and TRBJ1-6, with a weak D call TRBD1 (5 bases). The CDR3 is made up of 14 amino acids. Germline V lookup: CDR1 MDHEN, CDR2 SYDVKM. Between the trimmed V and J ends, which lost 11 bases and 7 bases, there was a span of 18 bases. The CDR3, as DNA: TGTGCCTCGGGTGCAGGGAACAAGAATTCACCCCTCCACTTT. It yields the protein CASGAGNKNSPLHF. Filled out from reference TRBV28 and TRBJ1-6, the complete variable domain reads DVKVTQSSRYLVKRTGEKVFLECVQDMDHENMFWYRQDPGLGLRLIYFSYDVKMKEKGDIPEGYSVSREKKERFSLILESASTNQTSMYLCASGAGNKNSPLHFGNGTRLTVT.

The chain uses TRBV28 and TRBJ1-4, with D perhaps matching TRBD1 (5 bases). The CDR3 has 15 residues. Germline lookup yields CDR1 MDHEN and CDR2 SYDVKM. Trimming took 4 bases from V and 8 from J, leaving 17 bases between them. CDR3 sequence: CASSSRGGIKEKLFF. The CDR3 DNA follows: TGTGCCAGCAGTTCCCGGGGGGGGATAAAAGAAAAACTGTTTTTT.

The chain carries TRBV7-2 and TRBJ1-4; 8 positions agree with TRBD1. Trimming took 5 bases from V and 8 from J; bases not matched to a gene: 19. This CDR3 spans 18 amino acids. Germline V lookup: CDR1 SGHTA, CDR2 FQGNSA. CDR3 amino acids: CASSPRRDRSGLTEKLFF. The CDR3 coding sequence is TGTGCCAGCAGCCCTAGGAGGGACAGGAGTGGATTGACCGAAAAACTGTTTTTT. Filled out from reference TRBV7-2 and TRBJ1-4, the complete variable domain reads GAGVSQSPSNKVTEKGKDVELRCDPISGHTALYWYRQSLGQGLEFLIYFQGNSAPDKSGLPSDRFSAERTGGSVSTLTIQRTQQEDSAVYLCASSPRRDRSGLTEKLFFGSGTQLSVL.

V usage is TRBV6-5 and J usage is TRBJ1-4; D remains unclear. This CDR3 comprises 15 residues. V dropped 5 bases and J dropped 3 bases, with 13 bases sitting between them. CDR1 is MNHEY, CDR2 SVGAGI, per germline. Here the CDR3 reads CASSRAGKANEKLFF. The CDR3 DNA sequence: TGTGCCAGCAGTCGGGCGGGGAAAGCTAATGAAAAACTGTTTTTT.

This clone was recorded only once. V usage is TRBV30 and J usage is TRBJ2-7; TRBD2 agrees at 8 bases. V shed 2 bases and J 2 bases; nucleotides not matched to a gene: 8. CDR3 length: 15 residues. Germline-derived CDR1 and CDR2 are GTSNPN and SVGIG (reference sequence). CDR3 residues: CAWSTPGGGTYEQYF. The CDR3 DNA sequence: TGTGCCTGGAGTACCCCCGGGGGGGGGACCTACGAGCAGTACTTC.

The chain joins TRBV12-5 to TRBJ1-6; D possibly corresponds to TRBD1 (5 bases). The V gene's germline CDR1 is LGHNT and CDR2 FRNRAP. V dropped 1 base and J dropped 9 bases, with 13 bases sitting between them. This CDR3 is built from 15 residues. The DNA of the CDR3 is TGTGCTAGTGGTTTGGGTTCGACTGGGGCTTCACCCCTCCACTTT. Encoded protein: CASGLGSTGASPLHF.

The rearrangement uses TRBV9 and TRBJ2-3; D perhaps matches TRBD1 (5 bases). Germline assignment: CDR1 SGDLS and CDR2 YYNGEE. The V and J ends lost 0 bases and 4 bases respectively, with 9 bases between them. The CDR3 totals 14 residues. The CDR3 DNA reads TGTGCCAGCAGCGTAGGGCAGGGTCCAGATACGCAGTATTTT. Its translation: CASSVGQGPDTQYF.